This paragraph reports one T cell receptor (beta chain). This clonotype was observed a single time. The clone's antigen remains unknown. Base qualities are not provided; no much larger clone lies one nucleotide away. Just one read gives weak support. The CDR3 covers 15 residues, taking in both the cysteine and the phenylalanine. This entry keeps only the CDR3 DNA: 45 bases, framed from base 1. Trimming removed 7 bases from V and 2 bases from J, leaving 12 bases between the germline ends. The germline V gene encodes CDR1 MDHEN and CDR2 SYDVKM. The data were obtained in a study of T cells in Graves' hyperthyroidism and ophthalmopathy (dated by TCRdb to between 2017 and 2020). About the full investigation: Peripheral blood samples were taken at initial diagnosis, before any treatment was given. To identify TCR V-J signatures that set the groups apart, the researchers used a discovery cohort of 90 to 100 patients, made up of about 44 with Graves' ophthalmopathy and 57 with stable Graves' hyperthyroidism. According to the paper, TCR Vbeta CDR3 sequencing was carried out on 135 peripheral blood samples, which came from about 45 ophthalmopathy, around 75 hyperthyroidism and roughly 17 progressor patients. Whether ophthalmopathy could be predicted prospectively was tested in an independent validation cohort made up of roughly 19 hyperthyroidism patients plus 17 patients who later progressed to ophthalmopathy. The approximately 100 discovery patients were randomly split 7:3 into training and test sets. After sampling, hyperthyroidism patients received methimazole starting at 30 mg daily, and ophthalmopathy patients received high-dose intravenous methylprednisolone. In addition, the study compared T-cell repertoires in thyroid tissue and in blood from six Graves' hyperthyroidism patients.

The paper as a whole reports these results and caveats: A 13 V-J signature model separated ophthalmopathy from stable hyperthyroidism, with 87.88% sensitivity and roughly 82% specificity in cross-validation and 80%/75% in testing. Blood samples also contained most of the expanded thyroid clonotypes (frequency above 0.001), which suggests that blood repertoires may reflect thyroid immune responses. In validation, progression to ophthalmopathy was predicted by the model with roughly 69% sensitivity and under 85% specificity, a median of roughly 6.4 months before onset. No statistical method was used to fix the sample size in advance, and group allocation was not hidden from the investigators.

Ophthalmopathy patients had moderately to severely active disease, Clinical Activity Score of at least 3, NOSPECS grade of at least 4, and duration under 3 months. Patients with uncontrolled infections, other autoimmune diseases, pregnancy or lactation were excluded. Clinical symptoms, serum thyroxine and TRAb, thyroid ultrasound, and orbital computed tomography formed the basis for the diagnoses. PBMCs were isolated from about 9 ml of fresh peripheral blood by Ficoll-Paque density gradient centrifugation. Total RNA was extracted using Trizol reagent, and RNA quality was assessed on an Agilent 2100 Bioanalyzer. TCR beta CDR3 regions were amplified from RNA transcripts. A first-round RT-PCR of the TCR CDR3 used the HTBI primer set with the Qiagen OneStep RT-PCR kit. A second multiplex PCR round built the libraries, followed by size selection and purification. Sequencing of the libraries was done on an Illumina HiSeq2000 using paired-end 100 bp reads. The source study handled its data this way. SOAPnuke was used to process the raw data, removing reads that contained adapters or uncalled bases, had a mean Phred below 15, or lacked an exact match to the constant primer or identifier. High-quality paired reads were merged with COPE v1.2.5, and unique nucleotide sequences were defined as clonotypes. Clonotypes were aligned to IMGT TRBV, TRBD and TRBJ reference segments using MiTCR v1.1. Only V-J combinations with frequency above 0.0001, covering about 99% of repertoires, were analysed. A TCS score was defined as the ratio of F50 (clonal expansion) to E x V (chaos), with BLOSUM62-based TCRdist applied between CDR3 peptides within each V-J. Welch's t-statistics and random forest reduced some 510 V-J features to around 14, which were used in a naive Bayes classifier (R e1071). TCRdb trimmed the raw reads at Q25, called clones with MiXCR and kept productive beta chains. Each CDR3 protein appears once, grouped with its most common genes and DNA. The V and J calls here are based on TCRdb, not the publication. The sample table holds roughly 520,000 distinct CDR3 sequences, of which around a quarter were seen once. The leading ten clones occupy about 10% of the sample.

The receptor was isolated from a woman aged 30 to 39 with Graves' ophthalmopathy. The chain is assembled from TRBV28 and TRBJ2-6, with the D segment possibly TRBD1 or TRBD2, each aligning over 5 bases. The sequencing sample was made of blood. The sequence in DNA is TGTGCCAGCACCCCTATGGGGGCTGGGGCCAACGTCCTGACTTTC. The translation is CASTPMGAGANVLTF.